This paragraph reports one T cell receptor beta chain. Original methodology: From reference gene primer amplification, estimates of nucleated cell counts were derived. Profiled with immunoSEQ multiplex PCR; TCRdb holds only in-frame clones, not every one. The V and J calls and clone size were taken over from that table, and D and trimming were inferred from the DNA. The data contain approximately 530,000 clones, roughly nine tenths of them singletons. The record originates from a study of blood T cell repertoires in COVID-19. After removal of 4 bases from V and 12 bases from J, the junction contained 8 bases not matched to a gene. This CDR3 contains 13 residues. Germline V gene sequence: CDR1 LGHDT, CDR2 YNNKEL (reference sequence).

This clonotype originated in a woman aged 50 to 60 with COVID-19, enrolled during active disease. What was sequenced was peripheral blood. V is TRBV3-1 (or the pseudogene TRBV3-2) and J is TRBJ2-1; 8 bases agree with TRBD2. CDR3: CASSPKLTSGQFF. The CDR3 DNA sequence: TGTGCCAGCAGCCCCAAACTCACTAGCGGGCAGTTCTTC.